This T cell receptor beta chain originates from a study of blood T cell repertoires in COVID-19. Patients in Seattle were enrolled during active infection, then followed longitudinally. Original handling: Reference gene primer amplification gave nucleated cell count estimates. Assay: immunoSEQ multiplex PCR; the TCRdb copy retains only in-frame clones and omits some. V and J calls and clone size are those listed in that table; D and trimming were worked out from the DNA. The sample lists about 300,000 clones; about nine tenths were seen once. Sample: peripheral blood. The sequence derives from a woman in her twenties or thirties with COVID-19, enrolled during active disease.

This CDR3 reads CAAGDRDHEQYV. The CDR3 DNA sequence: TGTGCCGCTGGGGACAGAGACCACGAGCAGTACGTC. The chain carries TRBV28 and TRBJ2-7, with 7 bases identical to TRBD1. Germline assignment: CDR1 MDHEN and CDR2 SYDVKM. J lost 5 bases, V lost 11 bases, and 9 bases had no gene match. This CDR3 has 12 amino acids.